These 7 T cell receptor beta chains were sequenced from one sample in a study of OX40 agonist ivuxolimab in advanced cancers. The method was the immunoSEQ multiplex PCR assay. TCRdb took over this immuneACCESS table, retaining in-frame rearrangements with V and J assigned. Such tables are incomplete; in checked studies, under half of the missing clones stem from an unresolved V gene, and the remainder is unexplained. For this sample there are 50,000 to 65,000 clones; around 81% appear just once. 1% of the sample is held by the ten biggest clonotypes. The material sequenced was CD4+ or CD8+ T cells sorted from blood, taken in a trial of the OX40 agonist ivuxolimab. The receptors derive from an adult with an advanced solid tumor such as melanoma, head and neck, liver or kidney cancer.

The V call is TRBV7-3, the J call TRBJ2-7; 7 bases match TRBD1. Germline CDR1 reads SGHTA; CDR2 reads FQGTGA. The J segment lost 3 bases and the V segment lost 6 bases, leaving 8 bases of the junction unmatched. The CDR3 is 14 amino acids. For the CDR3, the DNA is TGTGCCAGCAGTTCCGCGACAGGGTTCTACGAGCAGTACTTC. It codes for CASSSATGFYEQYF.

V gene TRBV5-1 combines with J gene TRBJ2-3; 10 bases line up with TRBD2. Per the germline V gene, CDR1 is SGHRS and CDR2 is YFSETQ. CDR3 length equals 15 residues. The J segment lost 0 bases and the V segment lost 4 bases, leaving 2 bases of the junction unmatched. As DNA, the CDR3 is TGCGCCAGCAGCCGTAGCGGGGGGAGCACAGATACGCAGTATTTT. This sequence encodes CASSRSGGSTDTQYF.

This chain links TRBV15 with TRBJ2-3; no clear D. The germline V gene has CDR1 LNHNV and CDR2 YYDKDF (reference sequence). Trimming took 1 base from V and 6 from J, leaving 5 bases between them. CDR3 length equals 12 residues. CDR3 DNA sequence: TGTGCCACCAGCAGAGCGCGGGATACGCAGTATTTT. Translating gives CATSRARDTQYF.

The chain links TRBV6-5 to TRBJ1-2; tentative D call: TRBD1 (6 bases). The germline V gene encodes CDR1 MNHEY and CDR2 SVGAGI. Between the trimmed V and J ends, which lost 11 bases and 8 bases, there was a span of 15 bases. This CDR3 comprises 11 residues. The CDR3 loop reads CAAGSQGGYTF. In nucleotides, the CDR3 is TGTGCCGCCGGATCCCAGGGGGGCTACACCTTC.

This clone was detected only once. The V gene is TRBV27, the J gene TRBJ1-2; D unresolved. The CDR3 contains 14 residues. Looked up from germline, CDR1 is MNHEY and CDR2 is SMNVEV (reference sequence). Between the trimmed V and J ends, which lost 4 bases and 4 bases, there was a span of 13 bases. CDR3 sequence: CASSSQSRSYGYTF. The CDR3 DNA is TGTGCCAGCAGTTCCCAGTCGCGGAGCTATGGCTACACCTTC.

CDR3 DNA sequence: TGTGCCAGCAGCTTGGTCGGGCCCGCCCGGGCCAACGTCCTGACTTTC. Protein: CASSLVGPARANVLTF. The chain couples TRBV5-4 to TRBJ2-6, with D uncertain. CDR3 length: 16 residues. V lost 0 bases and J lost 5, with 12 bases in between. Germline V gene sequence: CDR1 SGHNT, CDR2 YYREEE (reference sequence).

The chain recombines TRBV11-2 with TRBJ1-1; no clear D gene. The CDR3 loop spans 13 amino acids. V lost 4 bases and J 4 bases, leaving 10 bases between the germline ends. Germline CDR1 and CDR2: SGHAT and FQNNGV. CDR3 sequence reads: CASSYTEGTEAFF. As DNA, the CDR3 is TGTGCCAGCAGCTACACAGAGGGCACTGAAGCTTTCTTT.